Below, 17 T cell receptor beta chains from the same sample are listed, as sequenced in a study of blood T cell repertoires in COVID-19. Generated by immunoSEQ multiplex PCR, the TCRdb table keeps only in-frame clones and is missing some. The sample lists roughly 220,000 clones, about 88% occurring once. Sample: peripheral blood. Receptors originate from a man between 45 and 60 years old who had recovered from COVID-19.

The V and J genes are TRBV27 and TRBJ1-1, with TRBD1 matching over 7 bases. The trim removed 4 bases at V and 4 bases at J, leaving 6 bases unmatched. The CDR3 consists of 14 residues. The germline V gene has CDR1 MNHEY and CDR2 SMNVEV (reference sequence). The chain's CDR3 is CASSYRGVGTEAFF. The DNA of the CDR3 is TGTGCCAGCAGTTACAGGGGAGTAGGCACTGAAGCTTTCTTT.

This chain uses TRBV19 with TRBJ2-7; 7 bases are shared with TRBD2. Germline V gene lookup returns CDR1 LNHDA and CDR2 SQIVND (reference sequence). The CDR3 contains 14 residues. Losses at the gene ends were 8 bases for V and 5 bases for J; bases not matched to a gene: 12. The DNA of the CDR3 is TGTGCCAGTTCTACCTCGGGGGGTCGGAACGAGCAGTACTTC. It codes for CASSTSGGRNEQYF.

Details on this clone: The limits of the CDR3 on the DNA are not certain, so only TCRdb's listed CDR3 is given. The chain couples TRBV2 to TRBJ1-6. Germline assignment: CDR1 SNHLY and CDR2 FYNNEI. From its first to its last residue, the CDR3 has 15 amino acids. The CDR3 loop reads CASSVFGSVNSPLHF.

V is TRBV5-1 and J is TRBJ2-7; a weak D match, TRBD2 (5 bases). The germline gives CDR1 SGHRS, CDR2 YFSETQ. V was pared by 2 bases and J by 2 bases, with 11 bases between. The CDR3 has 14 amino acids. CDR3 residues: CASSLWTGTYEQYF. DNA for the CDR3: TGCGCCAGCAGCTTATGGACGGGGACCTACGAGCAGTACTTC.

J is TRBJ2-1 and V is TRBV29-1; the D is unclear. Between the trimmed V and J ends, which lost 4 bases and 4 bases, there was a span of 11 bases. Germline CDR1 is SQVTM and CDR2 is ANQGSEA. The CDR3 length is 13 residues. In DNA form, the CDR3 reads TGCAGCGTTGCTCTACTTGTGTACAATGAGCAGTTCTTC. It translates to CSVALLVYNEQFF.

The chain recombines TRBV27 with TRBJ1-1, with D possibly being TRBD1 (5 bases). Germline V gene sequence: CDR1 MNHEY, CDR2 SMNVEV (reference sequence). The CDR3 contains 16 residues. Between the trimmed V and J ends, which lost 5 bases and 1 base, there was a span of 17 bases. CDR3 residues: CASSGLTVPRNTEAFF. CDR3 sequence (DNA): TGTGCCAGCAGTGGATTGACAGTTCCCCGGAACACTGAAGCTTTCTTT.

This clone was recorded once. This chain connects TRBV27 to TRBJ1-6; D is possibly TRBD1 (6 bases). Germline V CDR1 and CDR2: MNHEY, SMNVEV (reference sequence). Trimming removed 4 bases at V and 3 bases at J, with 25 bases between. The CDR3 length is 20 residues. This CDR3 is CASSSSVDRALYVYNSPLHF. CDR3 nucleotides: TGTGCCAGCAGTTCTTCCGTGGACAGAGCCCTATACGTCTATAATTCACCCCTCCACTTT.

The J gene is TRBJ2-7, the V gene TRBV3-1 (or the pseudogene TRBV3-2); D gene ambiguous. Trimming took off 0 bases at V and 0 bases at J, with 12 bases between the two ends. The CDR3 spans 16 residues. CDR1 is LGHDT and CDR2 is YNNKEL in the germline V gene (reference sequence). The CDR3 spells CASSQECNKSSYEQYF. DNA of the CDR3: TGTGCCAGCAGCCAAGAGTGTAACAAAAGCTCCTACGAGCAGTACTTC.

CDR3 protein: CASRSLAEIYNEQFF. CDR3 coding DNA: TGTGCCAGCAGATCGCTAGCGGAAATATACAATGAGCAGTTCTTC. The chain is built from TRBV6-5 and TRBJ2-1; 7 nucleotides agree with TRBD2. The CDR3 totals 15 residues. CDR1 and CDR2 from the germline V gene are MNHEY and SVGAGI. V shed 6 bases and J 4 bases; nucleotides not matched to a gene: 9.

The chain has TRBV30 and TRBJ2-1, with 7 bases matching TRBD2. Germline V lookup: CDR1 GTSNPN, CDR2 SVGIG (reference sequence). The V segment lost 4 bases and the J segment 7 bases; nucleotides outside the gene matches: 10. This CDR3 has 14 amino acids. The CDR3 here is CAWNRRAGENEQFF. The CDR3 DNA follows: TGTGCCTGGAATCGTAGGGCGGGAGAAAATGAGCAGTTCTTC. Drawing the rest from reference TRBV30 and TRBJ2-1, the complete variable domain is SQTIHQWPATLVQPVGSPLSLECTVEGTSNPNLYWYRQAAGRGLQLLFYSVGIGQISSEVPQNLSASRPQDRQFILSSKKLLLSDSGFYLCAWNRRAGENEQFFGPGTRLTVL.

The V gene is TRBV11-2, the J gene TRBJ1-6; D is perhaps TRBD1 (5 bases). CDR1 is SGHAT and CDR2 is FQNNGV in the germline V gene. V was shortened by 0 bases and J by 6 bases, with 9 bases between the two germline ends. The CDR3 covers 15 residues. The CDR3 DNA follows: TGTGCCAGCAGCTTAGACGGAGGGACTAATTCACCCCTCCACTTT. Translating gives CASSLDGGTNSPLHF.

This CDR3 reads CASSPRPPGTRDTGELFF. The CDR3 DNA reads TGTGCCAGCAGCCCGCGTCCTCCCGGGACAAGAGACACCGGGGAGCTGTTTTTT. The V gene is TRBV27, the J gene TRBJ2-2, with a weak D call TRBD1 (6 bases). This CDR3 is built from 18 residues. Deletions cut 6 bases from V and 3 bases from J, with 23 bases between. Germline loops: CDR1 MNHEY, CDR2 SMNVEV (reference sequence).

The rearrangement links TRBV6-5 to TRBJ1-1; D is possibly TRBD1 (6 bases). The CDR3 totals 15 residues. Germline values: CDR1 MNHEY, CDR2 SVGAGI. The V end was cut by 6 bases, the J end by 4 bases, with 18 bases between. The CDR3 reads CASRGGLQGITEAFF. The CDR3 coding sequence is TGTGCCAGCAGGGGAGGGTTGCAGGGGATCACTGAAGCTTTCTTT.

CDR3 loop: CASNQGSRGEAFF. CDR3 sequence (DNA): TGCGCCAGCAACCAGGGGTCTCGGGGTGAAGCTTTCTTT. V usage is TRBV5-1 and J usage is TRBJ1-1; weak D call: TRBD1 (6 bases). Deletions cut 6 bases from V and 7 bases from J, with 16 bases between. Germline loops: CDR1 SGHRS, CDR2 YFSETQ. The CDR3 covers 13 residues.

This rearrangement joins TRBV4-2 to TRBJ2-7; TRBD1 aligns across 11 bases. The CDR3 has 16 amino acids. The J segment lost 2 bases and the V segment lost 0 bases, leaving 3 bases of the junction unmatched. In germline, CDR1 is LGHNA, CDR2 YNFKEQ. The CDR3 spells CASSQDRTGGPYEQYF. CDR3 DNA: TGTGCCAGCAGCCAAGACCGGACAGGGGGCCCCTACGAGCAGTACTTC.

The chain uses TRBV4-1 and TRBJ2-2, with a weak D call TRBD2 (6 bases). Germline-derived CDR1 and CDR2 are MGHRA and YSYEKL. The CDR3 contains 17 residues. V was pared by 6 bases and J by 6 bases, with 23 bases between. CDR3 bases: TGCGCCAGCAGATCCCAGCCCTGGGACTCCAATCCCGGGGAGCTGTTTTTT. Amino acids: CASRSQPWDSNPGELFF.

This clone came up a few times. V gene TRBV27 combines with J gene TRBJ2-5, with 7 bases matching TRBD2. Germline assignment: CDR1 MNHEY and CDR2 SMNVEV (reference sequence). The junction had 11 bases not matched to a gene; V was cut back by 5 bases and J by 2 bases. This CDR3 has 16 residues. This CDR3 reads CASSLLVGGPQETQYF. CDR3 bases: TGTGCCAGCAGTCTCCTGGTGGGAGGGCCTCAAGAGACCCAGTACTTC.